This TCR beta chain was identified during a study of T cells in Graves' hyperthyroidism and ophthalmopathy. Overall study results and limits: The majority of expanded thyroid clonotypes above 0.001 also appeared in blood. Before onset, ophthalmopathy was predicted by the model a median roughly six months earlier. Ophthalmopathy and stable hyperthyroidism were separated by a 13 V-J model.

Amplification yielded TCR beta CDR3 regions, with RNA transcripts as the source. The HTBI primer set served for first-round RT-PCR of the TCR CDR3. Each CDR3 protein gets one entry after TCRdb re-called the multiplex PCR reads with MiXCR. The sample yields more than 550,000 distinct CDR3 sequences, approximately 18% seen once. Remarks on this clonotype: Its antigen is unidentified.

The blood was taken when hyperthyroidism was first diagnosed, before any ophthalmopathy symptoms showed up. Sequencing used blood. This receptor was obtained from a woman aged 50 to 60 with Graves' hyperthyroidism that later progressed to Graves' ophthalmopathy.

CDR3 DNA sequence: TGTGCCAGCAGTTACACAGACTATGGCTACACCTTC. Protein product: CASSYTDYGYTF. The chain links TRBV6-9 to TRBJ1-2, with D unresolved. This CDR3 is 12 amino acids long. The V and J ends lost 3 bases and 3 bases respectively, with 5 bases between them. The germline V gene has CDR1 MNHGY and CDR2 SVAAGI.